This TCR beta chain was retrieved from a study of CD8+ T cells in alopecia areata. Study-level information: The study gave treated patients oral tofacitinib at 5 to 10 mg twice daily.

This sample's treatment: oral pan-JAK inhibitor, 5-10 mg twice daily. There are a few counts of this clone. Its antigen is not identified. General observations from the study: Affected scalp, especially in alopecia totalis/universalis, had a higher clonality than normal scalp did. Scalp clonality and expanded CD8+ clones among the top 100 fell significantly with tofacitinib. Persistence during tofacitinib was seen for many expanded lesional clones in scalp and blood.

Sequencing templates came from extracted RNA that was reverse transcribed into cDNA. Sequencing was performed with immunoSEQ multiplex PCR; in TCRdb, only in-frame clones are kept and a portion is missing. Counted here are a few hundred thousand clones, around two fifths occurring once; the ten biggest clones make up 0.48%. This CDR3 is built from 16 residues. CDR1 is MNHEY and CDR2 is SMNVEV in the germline V gene (reference sequence). V lost 5 bases, J lost 4 bases, and 15 bases lay in between. This TCR was sampled from a human donor with alopecia areata. The input for sequencing was CD4+ T cells sorted from blood, taken at approximately week 30, from a patient treated with tofacitinib. V and J are TRBV27 and TRBJ2-6, with a possible D match to TRBD1 (6 bases). The CDR3 reads CASSHSTGTGANVLTF. The CDR3 DNA sequence: TGTGCCAGCAGTCACTCTACAGGGACCGGGGCCAACGTCCTGACTTTC.